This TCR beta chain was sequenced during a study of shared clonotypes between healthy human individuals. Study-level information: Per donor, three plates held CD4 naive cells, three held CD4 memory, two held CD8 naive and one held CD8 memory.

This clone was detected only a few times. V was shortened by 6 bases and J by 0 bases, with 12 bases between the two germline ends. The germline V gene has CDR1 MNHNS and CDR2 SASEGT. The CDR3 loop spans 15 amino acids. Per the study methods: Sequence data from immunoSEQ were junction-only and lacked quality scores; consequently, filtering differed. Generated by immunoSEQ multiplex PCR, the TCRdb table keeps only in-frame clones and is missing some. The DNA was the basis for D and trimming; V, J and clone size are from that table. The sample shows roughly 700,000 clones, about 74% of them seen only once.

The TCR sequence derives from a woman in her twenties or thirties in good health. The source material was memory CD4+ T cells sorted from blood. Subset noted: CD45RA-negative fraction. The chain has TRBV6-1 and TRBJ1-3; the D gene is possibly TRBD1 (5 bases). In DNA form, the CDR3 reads TGTGCCAGCAGCGGGACGGAGTACTCTGGAAACACCATATATTTT. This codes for CASSGTEYSGNTIYF.